This TCR beta chain was sequenced in a study of blood T cell repertoires in COVID-19. On the study more broadly: Samples of COVID-19 (acute and convalescent) were obtained from the United States, Italy and Spain.

Only a few counts were recorded for this clone. Per germline, CDR1 SNHLY and CDR2 FYNNEI. V was clipped by 3 bases and J by 3 bases, with 15 bases between them. This CDR3 region has 16 residues. Original processing notes: Nucleated cell number was recorded as an estimate derived from reference gene primer amplification. Sequencing used immunoSEQ multiplex PCR; TCRdb keeps in-frame clones, though not all of them. V and J calls and clone size are copied from that table; D and trimming were computed from the DNA. The table records tens of thousands of clones, approximately 85% of them present only once. Sequencing was performed on peripheral blood. The sequence was collected from a woman older than 75 with COVID-19, enrolled during active disease. The genes are TRBV2 and TRBJ1-5; a weak D match, TRBD1 (5 bases). CDR3 amino acids: CASSEGFRGSNQPQHF. In DNA form, the CDR3 reads TGTGCCAGCAGTGAGGGTTTTAGGGGATCCAATCAGCCCCAGCATTTT.